This T cell receptor beta chain was identified in a study of T cell changes during pregnancy in multiple sclerosis. The table came from immunoSEQ multiplex PCR; TCRdb's copy has only in-frame clones and leaves some out. This table has about 75,000 clones, around 90% appearing once. The CDR3 runs 15 residues. V gave up 3 bases and J gave up 1 base; unmatched junction bases: 5. The germline CDR1 and CDR2 sequences are LNHDA and SQIVND (reference sequence). The receptor's source is a female donor with multiple sclerosis, enrolled in a pregnancy study. The source was CD4+ T cells from peripheral blood mononuclear cells, collected before pregnancy. The chain combines TRBV19 with TRBJ1-1, with 7 bases lining up with TRBD1. Written as DNA, the CDR3 is TGTGCCAGTAGTATGGACCGGGACAGGAACACTGAAGCTTTCTTT. Residues: CASSMDRDRNTEAFF.